This TCR beta chain appears in the sequencing data of a study of cytomegalovirus exposure and HLA in healthy donors. Study-wide context: Roughly 85 million unique TCRs from HLA-typed donors were held in an early release of data.

After removal of 4 bases from V and 2 bases from J, the junction contained 7 bases not matched to a gene. CDR1 is ENHRY and CDR2 is SYGVKD in the germline V gene. There are 15 residues in the CDR3. Broader study findings: Accurate HLA-A and HLA-B prediction from TCR beta sequences was reported for most subjects. Rates of TCR association differed by HLA locus in a later analysis, with DRB1 highest and HLA-C lowest. Using a false discovery rate of 0.05, a later analysis showed that 15,000 to 20,000 TCR beta sequences were associated with HLA alleles.

Comments on this clone: The antigen is unknown.

The PCR ran on 60 Vbeta and 13 Jbeta primers. Method: immunoSEQ multiplex PCR; TCRdb's copy keeps in-frame clones and lacks some. The sample contains hundreds of thousands of clones, 85% of which appear only once. The clonotype originates from a girl aged 2-15 years in good health and CMV-seronegative. Sequencing input: PBMCs. V and J are TRBV10-3 and TRBJ2-7; 8 nucleotides agree with TRBD1. The CDR3 DNA sequence: TGTGCCATCAGTGGGTACCCGGACAGGGCCTACGAGCAGTACTTC. It translates to CAISGYPDRAYEQYF.